The clone carrying this T cell receptor beta chain occurred once. The sample comes from a study of blood T cell repertoires in COVID-19. Using immunoSEQ multiplex PCR, the repertoire was profiled, and TCRdb retains in-frame clones only, with some absent. The table has hundreds of thousands of clones, roughly 90% seen once; the top ten hold approximately 5.5%. V gave up 5 bases and J gave up 7 bases, with 11 bases separating them. CDR3 length: 13 amino acids. Germline CDR1 SGHTA, CDR2 FQGNSA. Individuals aged about 18 to 89 years were recruited from 24 US areas. The receptor's source is a man in his 60s who had recovered from COVID-19. The sequencing input was PBMCs or T cells enriched from blood (not recorded which). The chain couples TRBV7-2 to TRBJ2-2; weak D call: TRBD2 (6 bases). Written as DNA, the CDR3 is TGTGCCAGCAGCCTAGGGGAGGTCGGGGAGCTGTTTTTT. Amino acids: CASSLGEVGELFF.